This T cell receptor beta chain originates from a study of early T cells in non-severe SARS-CoV-2 infection. Overall study context: Sequenced bulk RNA came from whole blood that was unsorted, and chains were unpaired. General study results and limits: VDJdb-based annotation leaned toward anti-spike CD8 responses and missed private and CD4 specificities.

Individual cDNA molecules were tagged with unique molecular identifiers, the study reported. TCRdb analysed the 5' RACE reads with MiXCR anew, one entry per CDR3 protein. Among approximately 99,000 distinct CDR3 sequences listed, 9.5% to 13% were seen once. Ten or more counts support this clonotype. The antigen is undetermined. V lost 3 bases and J lost 1, with 10 bases in between. Per germline, CDR1 SGHDT and CDR2 YYEEEE. The CDR3 sequence is 14 residues long. The chain employs TRBV5-6 and TRBJ1-1; possibly TRBD1 for D (6 bases). The receptor comes from an adult who was a healthcare worker with PCR-confirmed SARS-CoV-2 infection or an uninfected control (not recorded which). The sample consisted of whole blood. CDR3 amino acids: CASSSGQPNTEAFF. In nucleotides, the CDR3 is TGTGCCAGCAGCTCGGGACAACCGAACACTGAAGCTTTCTTT.